The clone carrying this TCR beta chain has a single count. These data are taken from a study of blood T cell repertoires in COVID-19. Study at large: The study drew acute and convalescent COVID-19 samples from the United States, Italy and Spain.

Per the original methods: For nucleated cells, counts were estimated from reference gene primer amplification. Assay used: immunoSEQ multiplex PCR; TCRdb lists only in-frame clones, some missing. V, J and clone size are taken as reported in that table, and D and trimming were inferred from the DNA itself. The repertoire holds approximately 460,000 clones, with approximately 92% as singletons. Trimming cost V 5 bases and J 1 base; bases outside gene matches: 15. Germline CDR1 is SGHVS and CDR2 is FNYEAQ. CDR3 length: 20 residues. During active infection, Seattle patients enrolled and were then monitored through disease.

The chain has TRBV7-6 and TRBJ2-3, with 13 nucleotides matching TRBD2. Material for sequencing was peripheral blood. This TCR derives from a man younger than 30 with COVID-19, enrolled during active disease. The CDR3 bases are TGTGCCAGCAGCCAACGGGCAGGACTAGCGGGAGTTTTTGGCACAGATACGCAGTATTTT. Its protein product is CASSQRAGLAGVFGTDTQYF. The variable domain in full, completed from reference TRBV7-6 and TRBJ2-3, reads GAGVSQSPRYKVTKRGQDVALRCDPISGHVSLYWYRQALGQGPEFLTYFNYEAQQDKSGLPNDRFSAERPEGSISTLTIQRTEQRDSAMYRCASSQRAGLAGVFGTDTQYFGPGTRLTVL.